The 19 T cell receptor beta chains below were found in one sample sequenced in a study of blood T cells in healthy people across ages (dated by TCRdb to between 2014 and 2017). Receptor amplification or capture employed 5' RACE. For sequencing, an Illumina HiSeq 2500 was employed. A second about 7 to 11 cycle PCR used a sample-barcoded 5' primer and a J-beta primer mix. In TCRdb, the public reads were trimmed at Q25 with fastp and aligned with MiXCR, with productive beta chains retained. Duplicate CDR3 protein sequences are folded into a single record with the most common DNA and genes. The sample includes nearly 800,000 distinct CDR3 sequences, with roughly 25% observed a single time. Roughly 3.8% of the sample rests with the top ten. Another study also made use of these data, one on T cells of mothers and their children.

The sample was blood. The receptors derive from a boy younger than 18 in good health.

Concerning this clonotype: Its ends do not fully match the called genes, so a read error is possible. The chain uses TRBV25-1 and TRBJ2-5, with D perhaps TRBD1 or TRBD2 (5 bases each). CDR1 and CDR2 from the germline V gene are MGHDK and SYGVNS. CDR3 length equals 10 residues. The CDR3 DNA reads TGTGCCAGCAGTGAGGGGACCAAGTACTTC. Translation gives CASSEGTKYF.

Only a few counts were recorded for this clonotype. Possible read error: a much larger clone is one base away. This rearrangement joins TRBV20-1 to TRBJ2-2, with D perhaps assigned TRBD1 or TRBD2 (5 bases each). CDR3 length: 15 residues. CDR1 is DFQATT, CDR2 SNEGSKA, per germline (reference sequence). CDR3 region: CSARDATDNTGELVF. The CDR3 nucleotides read TGCAGTGCTCGGGACGCCACGGATAACACCGGGGAGCTGGTTTTT.

The V gene is TRBV7-8, the J gene TRBJ2-5; D not certain. V was cut by 5 bases and J by 0 bases, with 10 bases left in between. The CDR3 covers 14 residues. CDR1 SGHVS and CDR2 FQNEAQ come from the germline V gene. The chain's CDR3 is CASSPRTDQETQYF. The CDR3 DNA is TGTGCCAGCAGCCCTCGGACGGACCAAGAGACCCAGTACTTC.

The chain recombines TRBV10-3 with TRBJ2-1, with TRBD2 matching 9 bases. The CDR3 is made up of 15 amino acids. The junction had 6 bases not matched to a gene; V was cut back by 3 bases and J by 6 bases. CDR1 and CDR2 (germline): ENHRY, SYGVKD. CDR3 DNA sequence: TGTGCCATCAGTGACCTAGCGGGGTGGGGCAATGAGCAGTTCTTC. Its translation: CAISDLAGWGNEQFF.

This chain uses TRBV29-1 with TRBJ2-6; D might be TRBD1 or TRBD2, each matching 5 bases. The germline V gene encodes CDR1 SQVTM and CDR2 ANQGSEA. V was cut by 4 bases and J by 8 bases, with 24 bases left in between. The length of the CDR3 is 17 residues. For the CDR3, the DNA is TGCAGCGTTGCCATATTTCAGGGAGAAGGGGAGACCAACGTCCTGACTTTC. It yields the protein CSVAIFQGEGETNVLTF. Based on the CDR3 plus reference TRBV29-1 and TRBJ2-6, the full variable domain is SAVISQKPSRDICQRGTSLTIQCQVDSQVTMMFWYRQQPGQSLTLIATANQGSEATYESGFVIDKFPISRPNLTFSTLTVSNMSPEDSSIYLCSVAIFQGEGETNVLTFGAGSRLTVL.

The chain has TRBV4-3 and TRBJ2-5; 11 positions agree with TRBD2. CDR3 size: 17 residues. Germline values: CDR1 LGHNA, CDR2 YSLEER. The junction had 10 bases not matched to a gene; V was cut back by 4 bases and J by 3 bases. The CDR3 loop is CASSRRLAGGIEETQYF. In DNA form, the CDR3 reads TGCGCCAGCAGCCGGAGGCTAGCGGGGGGTATCGAAGAGACCCAGTACTTC.

This clonotype has more than one count but fewer than ten. The chain is built from TRBV25-1 and TRBJ2-7, with a tentative D call TRBD1 (6 bases). Trimming cost V 1 base and J 5 bases, with 12 bases left between them. The CDR3 extends over 14 amino acids. Germline V gene sequence: CDR1 MGHDK, CDR2 SYGVNS. The CDR3 nucleotides are TGTGCCAGCAGTGAATCCCTCAGGGGTGACGAGCAGTACTTC. Amino acids: CASSESLRGDEQYF.

The gene calls are TRBV14 and TRBJ1-6, with 9 bases identical to TRBD1. Germline CDR1 and CDR2: SGHDN and FVKESK. This CDR3 region has 14 residues. V lost 8 bases, J lost 14 bases, and 13 bases stayed unmatched. CDR3 DNA: TGTGCCAGCGGTATGGACAGGGGAGTAGGAACCCTCCACTTT. Protein: CASGMDRGVGTLHF.

This clonotype was counted only a few times. In DNA form, the CDR3 reads TGCGCCAGCAGCCCAGAGGGGGCGGATCAGCCCCAGCATTTT. It yields the protein CASSPEGADQPQHF. The chain links TRBV5-1 to TRBJ1-5; TRBD1 matches at 7 bases. Germline V CDR1 and CDR2: SGHRS, YFSETQ. The V gene end was trimmed by 4 bases and the J gene end by 5 bases; junction bases not matched to a gene: 6. The CDR3 is made up of 14 amino acids.

This clonotype was detected a few times. V gene TRBV6-6 combines with J gene TRBJ1-2, with 7 bases aligning to TRBD1. Per germline, CDR1 MNHNY and CDR2 SVGAGI (reference sequence). This CDR3 comprises 12 residues. The ends lost 8 bases at V and 2 bases at J; junction bases unmatched: 2. The CDR3 is CASGGQNYGYTF. DNA for the CDR3: TGTGCCAGCGGGGGACAGAACTATGGCTACACCTTC.

This clonotype was found a few times. The germline gene is not matched at one end of the junction; a read error may be the cause. The CDR3 region has the DNA TGTGCTAGCAGCTTAGACACTAGCGGGGAAGAGACCCAGTACTTC. Its protein product is CASSLDTSGEETQYF. The genes are TRBV7-7 and TRBJ2-5; TRBD2 matches 10 bases. Germline V gene sequence: CDR1 SSHAT, CDR2 FNYEAQ (reference sequence). This CDR3 has 15 amino acids.

This clonotype has only a few counts. The rearrangement links TRBV12-3 or TRBV12-4 to TRBJ1-2; 10 bases map to TRBD1. The ends lost 8 bases at V and 7 bases at J; junction bases unmatched: 10. This CDR3 region has 14 residues. The CDR3 here is CASSPAGTGVGYTF. The CDR3 DNA follows: TGTGCCAGCTCACCGGCAGGGACAGGGGTTGGCTACACCTTC.

The table lists this clonotype with a few counts. The chain has TRBV29-1 and TRBJ1-1; weak D call: TRBD1 (5 bases). Germline assignment: CDR1 SQVTM and CDR2 ANQGSEA. The V and J ends lost 7 bases and 1 base respectively, with 10 bases between them. The CDR3 runs 12 residues. The CDR3 sequence: CSAGDRNTEAFF. CDR3 DNA sequence: TGCAGCGCCGGAGACAGGAACACTGAAGCTTTCTTT. The full variable domain, its missing parts supplied by reference TRBV29-1 and TRBJ1-1, is SAVISQKPSRDICQRGTSLTIQCQVDSQVTMMFWYRQQPGQSLTLIATANQGSEATYESGFVIDKFPISRPNLTFSTLTVSNMSPEDSSIYLCSAGDRNTEAFFGQGTRLTVV.

The chain combines TRBV6-5 with TRBJ2-7; D remains unclear. The CDR3 consists of 13 residues. V lost 7 bases to trimming and J lost 1 base, with 11 bases between them. CDR1 and CDR2 from the germline V gene are MNHEY and SVGAGI. The CDR3 nucleotides are TGTGCCAGCAAAAAAGGACCTTCCTACGAGCAGTACTTC. This gives the protein CASKKGPSYEQYF.

This clonotype was seen a handful of times. This chain joins TRBV5-1 and TRBJ1-6; TRBD1 aligns across 9 bases. With 3 bases clipped from V and 0 bases from J, the junction kept 4 bases outside the gene matches. CDR1 is SGHRS, CDR2 YFSETQ, per germline. The CDR3 contains 17 residues. In DNA, the CDR3 is TGCGCCAGCAGCTCGGGACAGGGAAGCTCCTATAATTCACCCCTCCACTTT. It is translated as CASSSGQGSSYNSPLHF.

The gene calls are TRBV20-1 and TRBJ2-1; 7 bases map to TRBD1. Trimming cost V 6 bases and J 1 base; bases outside gene matches: 9. The CDR3 is made up of 15 amino acids. CDR1 is DFQATT, CDR2 SNEGSKA, per germline (reference sequence). The CDR3 sequence is CSALGGRGSYNEQFF. The CDR3 DNA sequence: TGCAGTGCCCTAGGGGGCAGAGGATCCTACAATGAGCAGTTCTTC.

This clonotype was seen a few times. CDR3 coding DNA: TGTGCCAGCAGCTTAGCCCCCTCTGGAAACACCATATATTTT. Residues: CASSLAPSGNTIYF. The chain has TRBV7-2 and TRBJ1-3; D is unresolved. Germline loops: CDR1 SGHTA, CDR2 FQGNSA. Deletions cut 0 bases from V and 0 bases from J, with 3 bases between. The CDR3 contains 14 residues.

The gene calls are TRBV29-1 and TRBJ2-7, with D perhaps being TRBD1 or TRBD2 (5 bases each). CDR1 is SQVTM, CDR2 ANQGSEA, per germline. With 0 bases removed from V and 6 bases from J, the gap between germline ends came to 18 bases. CDR3 size: 15 residues. The CDR3 DNA is TGCAGCGTTGAAGATCCCTTGGGGGAGAGGCTCGAGCAGTACTTC. Protein sequence: CSVEDPLGERLEQYF.

The CDR3 nucleotides are TGCAGCGCAGACCCGGGGATAGAGACCCAGTACTTC. Protein sequence: CSADPGIETQYF. V is TRBV29-1 and J is TRBJ2-5; maybe TRBD2 (5 bases). Germline V gives CDR1 SQVTM, CDR2 ANQGSEA. The V gene lost 7 bases and the J gene lost 4 bases, with 13 bases spanning the gap. The CDR3 sequence is 12 residues long.